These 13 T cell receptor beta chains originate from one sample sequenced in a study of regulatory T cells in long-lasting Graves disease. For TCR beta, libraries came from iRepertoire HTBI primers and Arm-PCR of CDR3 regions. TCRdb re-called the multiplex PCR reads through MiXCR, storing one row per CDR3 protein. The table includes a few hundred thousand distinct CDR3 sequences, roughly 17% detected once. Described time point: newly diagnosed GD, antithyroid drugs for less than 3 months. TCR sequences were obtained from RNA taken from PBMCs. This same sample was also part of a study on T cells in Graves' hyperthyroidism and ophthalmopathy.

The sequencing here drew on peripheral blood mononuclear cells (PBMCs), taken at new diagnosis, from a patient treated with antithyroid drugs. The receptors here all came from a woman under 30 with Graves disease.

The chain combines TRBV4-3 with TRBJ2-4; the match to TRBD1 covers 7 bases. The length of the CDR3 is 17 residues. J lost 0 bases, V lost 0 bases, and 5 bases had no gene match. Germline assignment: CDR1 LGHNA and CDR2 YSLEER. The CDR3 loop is CASSQDLTGVAKNIQYF. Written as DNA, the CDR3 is TGCGCCAGCAGCCAAGATTTAACAGGGGTAGCCAAAAACATTCAGTACTTC.

CDR3 sequence reads: CASSRLAGGWEQFF. CDR3 coding DNA: TGTGCCAGCAGCCGCCTAGCGGGAGGTTGGGAGCAGTTCTTC. The V and J genes are TRBV7-2 and TRBJ2-1; 11 bases match TRBD2. The CDR3 spans 14 residues. V lost 5 bases, J lost 10 bases, and 7 bases stayed unmatched. Germline CDR1 SGHTA, CDR2 FQGNSA.

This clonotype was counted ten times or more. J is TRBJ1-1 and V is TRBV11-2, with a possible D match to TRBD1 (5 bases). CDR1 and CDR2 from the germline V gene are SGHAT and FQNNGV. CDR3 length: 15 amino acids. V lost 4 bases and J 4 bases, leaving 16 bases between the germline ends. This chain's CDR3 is CASSSPGLRGTEAFF. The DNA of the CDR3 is TGTGCCAGCAGCTCCCCCGGGCTTAGGGGCACTGAAGCTTTCTTT.

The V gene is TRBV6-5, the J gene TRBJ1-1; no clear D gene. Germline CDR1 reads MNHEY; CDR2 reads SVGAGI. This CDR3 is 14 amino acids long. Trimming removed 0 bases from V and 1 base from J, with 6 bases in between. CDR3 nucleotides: TGTGCCAGCAGTTACTCTAGCGCGAACACTGAAGCTTTCTTT. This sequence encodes CASSYSSANTEAFF.

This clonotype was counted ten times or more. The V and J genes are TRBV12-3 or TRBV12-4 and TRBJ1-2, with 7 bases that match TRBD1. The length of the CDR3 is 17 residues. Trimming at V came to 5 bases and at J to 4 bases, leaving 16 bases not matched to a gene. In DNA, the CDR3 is TGTGCCAGCAGTGACAGGGTTTCGAGCGGGGGGTTCTATGGCTACACCTTC. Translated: CASSDRVSSGGFYGYTF.

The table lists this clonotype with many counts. In DNA, the CDR3 is TGTGCCAGTCGACTAGTCCCCGGGGAGCTGTTTTTT. Encoded protein: CASRLVPGELFF. The chain combines TRBV12-3 or TRBV12-4 with TRBJ2-2; D may be TRBD2 (6 bases). Trimming pared 9 bases from V and 6 bases from J, leaving 11 bases between. CDR3 length equals 12 residues.

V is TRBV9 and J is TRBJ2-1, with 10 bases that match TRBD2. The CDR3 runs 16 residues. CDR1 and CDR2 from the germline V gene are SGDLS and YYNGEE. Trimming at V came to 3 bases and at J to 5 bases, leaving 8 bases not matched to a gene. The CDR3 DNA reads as TGTGCCAGCAGCGCTCAACCGGGACTAGCGAACAATGAGCAGTTCTTC. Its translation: CASSAQPGLANNEQFF.

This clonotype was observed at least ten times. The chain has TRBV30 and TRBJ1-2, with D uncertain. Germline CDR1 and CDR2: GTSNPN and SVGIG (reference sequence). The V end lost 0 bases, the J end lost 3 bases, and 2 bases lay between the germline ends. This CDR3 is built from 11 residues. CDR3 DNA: TGTGCCTGGAGTGTAGACTATGGCTACACCTTC. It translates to CAWSVDYGYTF.

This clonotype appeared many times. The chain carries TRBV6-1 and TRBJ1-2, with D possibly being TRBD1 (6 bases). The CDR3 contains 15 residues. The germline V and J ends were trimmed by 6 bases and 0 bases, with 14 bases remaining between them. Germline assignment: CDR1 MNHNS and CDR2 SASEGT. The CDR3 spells CASRPPGVANYGYTF. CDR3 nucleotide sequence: TGTGCCAGCAGACCCCCAGGGGTTGCTAACTATGGCTACACCTTC.

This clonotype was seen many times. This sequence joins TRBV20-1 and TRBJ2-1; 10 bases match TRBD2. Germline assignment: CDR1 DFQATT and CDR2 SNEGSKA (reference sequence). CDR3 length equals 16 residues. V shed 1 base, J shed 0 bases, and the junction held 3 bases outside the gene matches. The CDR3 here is CSARVASGSSYNEQFF. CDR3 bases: TGCAGTGCTAGAGTGGCTAGCGGGAGCTCCTACAATGAGCAGTTCTTC.

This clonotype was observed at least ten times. The CDR3 sequence is CASSEESNTEAFF. Here the CDR3 DNA reads TGTGCCAGCAGTGAAGAGTCGAACACTGAAGCTTTCTTT. V is TRBV2 and J is TRBJ1-1; unclear D gene. In germline, CDR1 is SNHLY, CDR2 FYNNEI. The CDR3 totals 13 residues. The V gene lost 1 base and the J gene lost 1 base, with 4 bases spanning the gap.

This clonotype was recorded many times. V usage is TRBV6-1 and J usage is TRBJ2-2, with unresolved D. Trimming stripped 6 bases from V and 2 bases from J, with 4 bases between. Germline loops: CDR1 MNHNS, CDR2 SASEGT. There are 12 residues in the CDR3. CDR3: CASRRNTGELFF. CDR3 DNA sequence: TGTGCCAGCAGGAGAAACACCGGGGAGCTGTTTTTT.

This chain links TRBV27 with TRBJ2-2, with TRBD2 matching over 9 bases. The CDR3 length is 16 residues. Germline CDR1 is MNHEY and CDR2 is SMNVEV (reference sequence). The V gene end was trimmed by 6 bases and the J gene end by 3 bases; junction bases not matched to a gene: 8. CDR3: CASSLRAGGDTGELFF. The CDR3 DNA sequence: TGTGCCAGCAGCCTCAGGGCGGGAGGGGACACCGGGGAGCTGTTTTTT.